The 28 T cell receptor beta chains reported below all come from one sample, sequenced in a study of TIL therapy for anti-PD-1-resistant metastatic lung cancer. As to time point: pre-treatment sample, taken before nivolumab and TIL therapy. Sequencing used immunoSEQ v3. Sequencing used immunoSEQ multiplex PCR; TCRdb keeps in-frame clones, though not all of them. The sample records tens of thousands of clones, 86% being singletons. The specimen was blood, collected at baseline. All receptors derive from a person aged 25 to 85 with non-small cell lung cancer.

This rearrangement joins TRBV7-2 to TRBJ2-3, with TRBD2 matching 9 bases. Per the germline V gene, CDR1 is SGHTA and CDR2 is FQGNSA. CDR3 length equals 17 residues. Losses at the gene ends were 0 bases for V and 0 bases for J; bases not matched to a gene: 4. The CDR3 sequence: CASSLAPSGTSTDTQYF. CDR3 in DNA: TGTGCCAGCAGCTTAGCCCCTAGCGGGACCAGCACAGATACGCAGTATTTT. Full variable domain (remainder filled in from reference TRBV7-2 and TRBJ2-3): GAGVSQSPSNKVTEKGKDVELRCDPISGHTALYWYRQSLGQGLEFLIYFQGNSAPDKSGLPSDRFSAERTGGSVSTLTIQRTQQEDSAVYLCASSLAPSGTSTDTQYFGPGTRLTVL.

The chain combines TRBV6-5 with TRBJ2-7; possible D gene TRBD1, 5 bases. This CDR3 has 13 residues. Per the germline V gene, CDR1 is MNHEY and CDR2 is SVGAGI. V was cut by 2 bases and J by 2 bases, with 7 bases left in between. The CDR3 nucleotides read TGTGCCAGCAGTTACGGGGCAGCCTACGAGCAGTACTTC. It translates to CASSYGAAYEQYF.

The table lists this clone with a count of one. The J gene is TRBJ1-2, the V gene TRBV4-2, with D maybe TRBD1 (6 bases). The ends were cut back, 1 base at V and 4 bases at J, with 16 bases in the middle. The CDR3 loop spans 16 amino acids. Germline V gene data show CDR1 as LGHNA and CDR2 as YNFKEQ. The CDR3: CASSQGMYRDFYGYTF. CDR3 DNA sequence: TGTGCCAGCAGCCAAGGAATGTACAGGGATTTCTATGGCTACACCTTC.

The CDR3 spells CASSQGAVEKLFF. Written as DNA, the CDR3 is TGTGCCAGCAGCCAAGGGGCGGTGGAAAAACTGTTTTTT. This chain uses TRBV14 with TRBJ1-4, with no clear D. This CDR3 is 13 amino acids long. From germline, CDR1 is SGHDN and CDR2 FVKESK. Deletions cut 1 base from V and 8 bases from J, with 8 bases between. Using reference TRBV14 and TRBJ1-4 for the parts outside the CDR3, the full variable domain is EAGVTQFPSHSVIEKGQTVTLRCDPISGHDNLYWYRRVMGKEIKFLLHFVKESKQDESGMPNNRFLAERTGGTYSTLKVQPAELEDSGVYFCASSQGAVEKLFFGSGTQLSVL.

CDR3 amino acids: CASSFRDRGRYTQYF. CDR3 DNA: TGTGCCAGCAGCTTCCGGGACAGGGGGCGTTATACGCAGTATTTT. The chain carries TRBV6-2 or TRBV6-3 and TRBJ2-3; 12 bases fit TRBD1. V was clipped by 6 bases and J by 7 bases; unmatched bases: 8. The CDR3 spans 15 residues. Germline loops: CDR1 MNHEY, CDR2 SVGEGT.

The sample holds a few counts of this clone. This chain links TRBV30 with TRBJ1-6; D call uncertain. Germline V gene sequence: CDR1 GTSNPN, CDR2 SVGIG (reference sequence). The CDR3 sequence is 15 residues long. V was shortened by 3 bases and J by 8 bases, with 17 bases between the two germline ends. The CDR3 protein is CAWSPGSPFHSPLHF. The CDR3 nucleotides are TGTGCCTGGAGCCCCGGTTCTCCATTCCATTCACCCCTCCACTTT.

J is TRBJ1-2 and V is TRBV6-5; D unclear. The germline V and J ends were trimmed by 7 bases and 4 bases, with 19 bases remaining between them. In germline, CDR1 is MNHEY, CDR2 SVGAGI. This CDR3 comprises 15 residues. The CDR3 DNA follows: TGTGCCAGCAAAAACCCCTTGACCCGGATCTATGGCTACACCTTC. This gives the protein CASKNPLTRIYGYTF.

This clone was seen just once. Written as DNA, the CDR3 is TGCGCCAGCAGCTTGGTACCCACAGATACGCAGTATTTT. Encoded protein: CASSLVPTDTQYF. This chain connects TRBV5-1 to TRBJ2-3; D remains unclear. CDR1 and CDR2 (germline): SGHRS, YFSETQ. V was shortened by 0 bases and J by 2 bases, with 4 bases between the two germline ends. The CDR3 extends over 13 amino acids.

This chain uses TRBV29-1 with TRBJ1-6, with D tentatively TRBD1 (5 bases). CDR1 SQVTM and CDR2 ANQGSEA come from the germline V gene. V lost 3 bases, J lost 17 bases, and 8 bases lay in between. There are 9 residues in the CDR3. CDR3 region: CSVEGGVHF. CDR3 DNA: TGCAGCGTTGAGGGAGGGGTCCACTTT.

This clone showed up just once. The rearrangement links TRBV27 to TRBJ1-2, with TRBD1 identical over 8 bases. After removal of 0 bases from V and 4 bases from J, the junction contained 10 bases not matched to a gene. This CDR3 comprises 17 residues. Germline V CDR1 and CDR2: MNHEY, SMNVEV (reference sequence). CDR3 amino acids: CASSLSIPTGALYGYTF. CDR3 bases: TGTGCCAGCAGTTTATCGATTCCGACAGGGGCCCTCTATGGCTACACCTTC.

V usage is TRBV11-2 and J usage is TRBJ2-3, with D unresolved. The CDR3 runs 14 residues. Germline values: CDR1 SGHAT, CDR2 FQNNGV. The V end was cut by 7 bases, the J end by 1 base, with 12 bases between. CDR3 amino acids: CASTPGTRTDTQYF. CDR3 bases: TGTGCCAGCACCCCGGGCACGCGCACAGATACGCAGTATTTT.

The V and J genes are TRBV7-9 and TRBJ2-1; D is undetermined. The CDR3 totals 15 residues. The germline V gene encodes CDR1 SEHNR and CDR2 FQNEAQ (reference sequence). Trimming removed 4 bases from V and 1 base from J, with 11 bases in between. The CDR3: CASSSSGLSYNEQFF. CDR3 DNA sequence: TGTGCCAGCAGCTCCTCGGGCTTGTCCTACAATGAGCAGTTCTTC.

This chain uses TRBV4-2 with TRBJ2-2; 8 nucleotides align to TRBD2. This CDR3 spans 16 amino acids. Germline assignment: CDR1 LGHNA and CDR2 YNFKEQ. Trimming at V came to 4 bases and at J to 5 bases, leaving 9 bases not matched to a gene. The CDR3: CASSRPGLGITGELFF. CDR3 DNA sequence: TGTGCCAGCAGCCGACCGGGACTAGGGATAACCGGGGAGCTGTTTTTT.

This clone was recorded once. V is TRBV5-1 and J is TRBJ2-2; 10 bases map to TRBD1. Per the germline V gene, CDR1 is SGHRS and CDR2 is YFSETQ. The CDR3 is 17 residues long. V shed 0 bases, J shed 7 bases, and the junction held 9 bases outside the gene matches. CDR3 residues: CASSLAWETGGHGELFF. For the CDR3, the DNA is TGCGCCAGCAGCTTGGCCTGGGAGACAGGGGGCCACGGGGAGCTGTTTTTT. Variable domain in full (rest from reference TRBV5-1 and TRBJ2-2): KAGVTQTPRYLIKTRGQQVTLSCSPISGHRSVSWYQQTPGQGLQFLFEYFSETQRNKGNFPGRFSGRQFSNSRSEMNVSTLELGDSALYLCASSLAWETGGHGELFFGEGSRLTVL.

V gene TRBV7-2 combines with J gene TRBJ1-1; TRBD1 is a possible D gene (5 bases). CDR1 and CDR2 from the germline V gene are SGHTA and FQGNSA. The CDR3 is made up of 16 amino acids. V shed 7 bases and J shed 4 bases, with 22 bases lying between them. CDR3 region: CASTFSLGTGSTEAFF. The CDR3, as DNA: TGTGCCAGCACCTTCTCACTGGGGACGGGAAGCACTGAAGCTTTCTTT.

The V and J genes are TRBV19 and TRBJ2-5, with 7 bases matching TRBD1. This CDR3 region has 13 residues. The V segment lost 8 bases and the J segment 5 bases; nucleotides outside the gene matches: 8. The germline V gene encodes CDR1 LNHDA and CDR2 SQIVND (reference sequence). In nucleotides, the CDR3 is TGTGCCAGTGCAATTGGCAGGGGGGAGACCCAGTACTTC. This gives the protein CASAIGRGETQYF.

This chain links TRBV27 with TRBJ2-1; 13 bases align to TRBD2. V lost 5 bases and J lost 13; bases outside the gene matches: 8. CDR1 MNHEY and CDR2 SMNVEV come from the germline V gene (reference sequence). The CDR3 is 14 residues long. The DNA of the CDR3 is TGTGCCAGCAGTCCTCGGACTAGCGGGGGAGCCCAGTTCTTC. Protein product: CASSPRTSGGAQFF.

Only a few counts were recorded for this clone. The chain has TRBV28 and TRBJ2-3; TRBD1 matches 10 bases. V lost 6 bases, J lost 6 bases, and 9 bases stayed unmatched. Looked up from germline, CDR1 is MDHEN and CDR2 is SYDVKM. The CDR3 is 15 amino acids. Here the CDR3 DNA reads TGTGCCAGCAGGGATGGGACAGGGGATCTTGATACGCAGTATTTT. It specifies CASRDGTGDLDTQYF.

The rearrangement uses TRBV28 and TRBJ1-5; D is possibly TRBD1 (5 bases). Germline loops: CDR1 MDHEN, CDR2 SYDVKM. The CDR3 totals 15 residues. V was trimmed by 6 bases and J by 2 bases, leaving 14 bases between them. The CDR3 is CASSPGPGGNQPQHF. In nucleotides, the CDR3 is TGTGCCAGCAGCCCGGGACCCGGGGGCAATCAGCCCCAGCATTTT.

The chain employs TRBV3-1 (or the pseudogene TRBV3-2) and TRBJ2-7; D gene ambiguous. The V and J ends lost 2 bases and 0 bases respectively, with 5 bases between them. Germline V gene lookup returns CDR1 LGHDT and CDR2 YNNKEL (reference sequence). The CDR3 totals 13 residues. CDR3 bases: TGTGCCAGCAGCCAACAGAGCTCCTACGAGCAGTACTTC. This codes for CASSQQSSYEQYF.

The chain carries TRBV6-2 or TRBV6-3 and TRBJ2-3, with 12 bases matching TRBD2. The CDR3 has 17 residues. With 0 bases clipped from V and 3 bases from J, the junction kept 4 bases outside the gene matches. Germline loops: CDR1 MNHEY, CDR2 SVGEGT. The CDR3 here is CASSYSLAGGPTDTQYF. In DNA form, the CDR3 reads TGTGCCAGCAGTTACTCGCTAGCGGGGGGGCCGACAGATACGCAGTATTTT.

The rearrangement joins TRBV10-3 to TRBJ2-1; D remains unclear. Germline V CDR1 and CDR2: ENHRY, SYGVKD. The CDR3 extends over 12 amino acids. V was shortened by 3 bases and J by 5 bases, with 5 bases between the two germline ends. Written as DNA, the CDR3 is TGTGCCATCAGTGATGGAGACAATGAGCAGTTCTTC. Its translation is CAISDGDNEQFF.

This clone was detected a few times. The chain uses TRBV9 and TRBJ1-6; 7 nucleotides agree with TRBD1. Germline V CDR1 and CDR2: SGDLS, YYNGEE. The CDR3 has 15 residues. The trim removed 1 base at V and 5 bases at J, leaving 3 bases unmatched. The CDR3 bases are TGTGCCAGCAGCGTATGGGACAGCAATAATTCACCCCTCCACTTT. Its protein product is CASSVWDSNNSPLHF.

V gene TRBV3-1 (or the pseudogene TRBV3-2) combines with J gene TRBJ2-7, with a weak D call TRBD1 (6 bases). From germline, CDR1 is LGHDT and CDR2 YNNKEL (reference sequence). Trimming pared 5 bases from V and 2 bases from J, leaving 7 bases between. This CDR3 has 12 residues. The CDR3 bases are TGTGCCAGCAGCTGGGACACCTACGAGCAGTACTTC. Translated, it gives CASSWDTYEQYF.

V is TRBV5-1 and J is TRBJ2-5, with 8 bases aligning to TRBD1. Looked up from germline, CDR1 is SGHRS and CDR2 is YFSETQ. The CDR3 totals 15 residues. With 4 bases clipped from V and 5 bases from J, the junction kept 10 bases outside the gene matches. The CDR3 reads CASSRTGNFGETQYF. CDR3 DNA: TGCGCCAGCAGCCGGACAGGGAATTTTGGGGAGACCCAGTACTTC.

The CDR3 DNA reads TGCGCCAGCAGATTCACCCCGGACAGGAACACTGAAGCTTTCTTT. Protein sequence: CASRFTPDRNTEAFF. The V gene is TRBV10-2, the J gene TRBJ1-1; a possible D gene is TRBD1 (6 bases). The germline CDR1 and CDR2 sequences are WSHSY and SAAADI. The V gene lost 6 bases and the J gene lost 1 base, with 15 bases spanning the gap. CDR3 length: 15 amino acids.

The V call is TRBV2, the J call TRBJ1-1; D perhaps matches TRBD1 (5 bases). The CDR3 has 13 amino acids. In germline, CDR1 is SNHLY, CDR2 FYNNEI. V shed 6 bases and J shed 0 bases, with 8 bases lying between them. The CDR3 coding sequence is TGTGCCAGCAGGGGACTCATGAACACTGAAGCTTTCTTT. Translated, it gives CASRGLMNTEAFF.

The CDR3 loop is CASSLSGINEQFF. The CDR3 DNA sequence: TGTGCCAGCAGCTTATCGGGTATTAATGAGCAGTTCTTC. This chain uses TRBV7-9 with TRBJ2-1, with D uncertain. The CDR3 contains 13 residues. V lost 2 bases and J 7 bases, leaving 9 bases between the germline ends. Germline lookup yields CDR1 SEHNR and CDR2 FQNEAQ (reference sequence). The full variable domain, its missing parts supplied by reference TRBV7-9 and TRBJ2-1, is DTGVSQNPRHKITKRGQNVTFRCDPISEHNRLYWYRQTLGQGPEFLTYFQNEAQLEKSRLLSDRFSAERPKGSFSTLEIQRTEQGDSAMYLCASSLSGINEQFFGPGTRLTVL.